One sample yielded the 20 T cell receptor beta chains listed below, sequenced in a study of T cells in Graves' hyperthyroidism and ophthalmopathy. Authors of the study amplified TCR beta CDR3 regions from RNA transcripts. Researchers ran a first-round RT-PCR on the TCR CDR3 using the HTBI primer set. TCRdb itself ran the multiplex PCR reads through MiXCR, one entry per CDR3 protein. Counted here are fewer than 450,000 distinct CDR3 sequences, about 18% occurring once; the ten biggest clones make up 35% to 50%. The sequenced material came from blood. The receptors were gathered from a man aged 18 to 30 with Graves' ophthalmopathy.

At least ten counts were recorded for this clonotype. V is TRBV13 and J is TRBJ1-1, with D uncertain. Germline V gene data show CDR1 as PRHDT and CDR2 as FYEKMQ (reference sequence). V lost 5 bases to trimming and J lost 4 bases, with 11 bases between them. This CDR3 spans 13 amino acids. CDR3 sequence reads: CASSPSVITEAFF. Written as DNA, the CDR3 is TGTGCCAGCAGCCCAAGTGTAATCACTGAAGCTTTCTTT.

This clonotype was seen ten or more times. The gene calls are TRBV7-2 and TRBJ2-7; the match to TRBD2 covers 11 bases. Germline V CDR1 and CDR2: SGHTA, FQGNSA. CDR3 length: 14 amino acids. J lost 4 bases, V lost 1 base, and 0 bases had no gene match. In nucleotides, the CDR3 is TGTGCCAGCAGCTTAGGACTAGCGGGATACGAGCAGTACTTC. This sequence encodes CASSLGLAGYEQYF.

This clonotype was counted ten times or more. The chain employs TRBV6-1 and TRBJ1-1; no firm D call. The CDR3 runs 15 residues. V was cut by 7 bases and J by 1 base, with 16 bases left in between. Germline V gives CDR1 MNHNS, CDR2 SASEGT. The CDR3 loop is CASTVSGRGNTEAFF. DNA of the CDR3: TGTGCCAGCACCGTTTCGGGCCGGGGGAACACTGAAGCTTTCTTT.

This clonotype was detected a few times. The chain links TRBV5-1 to TRBJ2-7, with TRBD2 matching 11 bases. The CDR3 has 19 amino acids. V dropped 0 bases and J dropped 1; count of bases not matched to a gene: 12. Germline V gene lookup returns CDR1 SGHRS and CDR2 YFSETQ. CDR3 sequence: CASSLAPASGGILSYEQYF. The CDR3 DNA sequence: TGCGCCAGCAGCTTGGCCCCAGCTAGCGGGGGGATCCTTTCCTACGAGCAGTACTTC. Full variable domain (rest looked up from reference TRBV5-1 and TRBJ2-7): KAGVTQTPRYLIKTRGQQVTLSCSPISGHRSVSWYQQTPGQGLQFLFEYFSETQRNKGNFPGRFSGRQFSNSRSEMNVSTLELGDSALYLCASSLAPASGGILSYEQYFGPGTRLTVT.

Many counts were recorded for this clonotype. The V call is TRBV11-2, the J call TRBJ1-1; D gene unclear. CDR3 size: 13 residues. Trimming stripped 1 base from V and 6 bases from J, with 9 bases between. Germline loops: CDR1 SGHAT, CDR2 FQNNGV. The CDR3 loop reads CASSLVMTPEAFF. The CDR3 DNA reads TGTGCCAGCAGCTTAGTTATGACACCTGAAGCTTTCTTT. The full variable domain, completed using reference TRBV11-2 and TRBJ1-1, is EAGVAQSPRYKIIEKRQSVAFWCNPISGHATLYWYQQILGQGPKLLIQFQNNGVVDDSQLPKDRFSAERLKGVDSTLKIQPAKLEDSAVYLCASSLVMTPEAFFGQGTRLTVV.

This clonotype was seen at least ten times. V is TRBV7-3 and J is TRBJ2-3; 7 bases align to TRBD2. Germline CDR1 is SGHTA and CDR2 is FQGTGA. The CDR3 totals 13 residues. The junction had 8 bases not matched to a gene; V was cut back by 4 bases and J by 10 bases. The CDR3 DNA reads TGTGCCAGCAGCTCAGGGTCGGGGGGTTCGCAGTATTTT. Encoded protein: CASSSGSGGSQYF.

This clonotype was observed many times. V is TRBV27 and J is TRBJ2-1; 8 bases map to TRBD2. The junction had 3 bases not matched to a gene; V was cut back by 5 bases and J by 0 bases. Looked up from germline, CDR1 is MNHEY and CDR2 is SMNVEV (reference sequence). The CDR3 sequence is 15 residues long. CDR3 sequence: CASSPSGYSYNEQFF. The CDR3 DNA reads TGTGCCAGCAGTCCTAGCGGGTACTCCTACAATGAGCAGTTCTTC.

At least ten counts were recorded for this clonotype. The rearrangement joins TRBV12-3 or TRBV12-4 to TRBJ2-7; tentatively, D is TRBD1 (5 bases). This CDR3 region has 14 residues. The ends were cut back, 1 base at V and 2 bases at J, with 9 bases in the middle. The CDR3 coding sequence is TGTGCCAGCAGTTTAGAAATCAGGGCCTACGAGCAGTACTTC. Its translation is CASSLEIRAYEQYF.

Turning to this clonotype: One junction end does not reproduce the germline sequence, and a read error may be involved. This rearrangement joins TRBV6-2 or TRBV6-3 to TRBJ2-7, with D possibly being TRBD2 (5 bases). Germline V gene sequence: CDR1 MNHEY, CDR2 SVGEGT. CDR3 length equals 16 residues. The CDR3 sequence: CAGSPRGSGSSYEQYF. CDR3 DNA: TGTGCCGGCAGCCCCCGTGGGTCGGGGAGCTCCTACGAGCAGTACTTC.

This clonotype showed up just a few times. The chain couples TRBV10-2 to TRBJ2-3; 13 bases are shared with TRBD2. Trimming cost V 6 bases and J 5 bases; bases outside gene matches: 5. This CDR3 is 15 amino acids long. CDR1 is WSHSY and CDR2 is SAAADI in the germline V gene. The CDR3 region is CASRATSGGGDTQYF. As DNA, the CDR3 is TGCGCCAGCAGAGCTACTAGCGGGGGGGGAGATACGCAGTATTTT.

The V gene is TRBV9, the J gene TRBJ1-2, with D perhaps matching TRBD1 (6 bases). V was pared by 4 bases and J by 8 bases, with 12 bases between. The germline V gene encodes CDR1 SGDLS and CDR2 YYNGEE. The CDR3 length is 12 residues. In DNA, the CDR3 is TGTGCCAGCAGCCCCTACAGGGAGGGCTACACCTTC. Translation: CASSPYREGYTF.

There are many counts of this clonotype. The chain combines TRBV5-1 with TRBJ2-2, with D tentatively TRBD2 (5 bases). Trimming shortened V by 4 bases and J by 4 bases, and 17 bases separated the two germline ends. Germline lookup yields CDR1 SGHRS and CDR2 YFSETQ. The CDR3 has 16 residues. In nucleotides, the CDR3 is TGCGCCAGCAGCCCCGGACGGGATCTTAGCACCGGGGAGCTGTTTTTT. Its translation is CASSPGRDLSTGELFF.

Notes on this clonotype: This clone may be a read error of a much larger clone one base away. The rearrangement uses TRBV6-1 and TRBJ1-2; possible D gene TRBD1, 6 bases. This CDR3 has 15 residues. Per germline, CDR1 MNHNS and CDR2 SASEGT. The CDR3 protein is CASSPDGGGSYGCTF. Written as DNA, the CDR3 is TGTGCCAGCAGTCCCGACGGAGGGGGTTCCTATGGCTGCACCTTC.

This clonotype was counted at least ten times. The CDR3 is CASSGLGETQYF. For the CDR3, the DNA is TGTGCCAGCAGTGGACTAGGGGAGACCCAGTACTTC. The genes are TRBV2 and TRBJ2-5, with D possibly TRBD2 on 6 matching bases. V was cut by 4 bases and J by 5 bases, with 8 bases left in between. This CDR3 spans 12 amino acids. The germline gives CDR1 SNHLY, CDR2 FYNNEI.

This clonotype was observed many times. The chain combines TRBV2 with TRBJ1-6; 7 bases agree with TRBD1. V dropped 8 bases and J dropped 4; count of bases not matched to a gene: 8. The CDR3 loop spans 15 amino acids. The germline gives CDR1 SNHLY, CDR2 FYNNEI. Here the CDR3 reads CASSIPGQYNSPLHF. CDR3 DNA sequence: TGTGCCAGCTCTATTCCGGGACAGTATAATTCACCCCTCCACTTT.

In this sample, this clonotype turned up many times. The chain carries TRBV18 and TRBJ1-1; D call uncertain. This CDR3 comprises 14 residues. CDR1 and CDR2 (germline): KGHSH, LQKENI. Trimming cost V 3 bases and J 1 base, with 9 bases left between them. The CDR3 sequence is CASSPGPPNTEAFF. The CDR3 coding sequence is TGTGCCAGCTCACCCGGCCCACCGAACACTGAAGCTTTCTTT.

This clonotype was observed at least ten times. V is TRBV7-3 and J is TRBJ2-7, with 11 bases identical to TRBD2. This CDR3 is built from 15 residues. V lost 5 bases and J lost 3; bases outside the gene matches: 6. CDR1 SGHTA and CDR2 FQGTGA come from the germline V gene. CDR3 loop: CASSLGTSGSYEQYF. The CDR3, as DNA: TGTGCCAGCAGCCTCGGGACTAGCGGAAGCTACGAGCAGTACTTC.

This clonotype was counted many times. The genes are TRBV3-1 and TRBJ1-2, with a weak D call TRBD1 (5 bases). Germline lookup yields CDR1 LGHDT and CDR2 YNNKEL (reference sequence). The CDR3 covers 13 residues. The ends were cut back, 0 bases at V and 10 bases at J, with 12 bases in the middle. The CDR3 region is CASSQELGRTYTF. The CDR3 nucleotides read TGTGCCAGCAGCCAAGAATTGGGGCGGACCTACACCTTC.

Comment on this clonotype: A much bigger clone sits one base away, suggesting this may be a read error. This chain uses TRBV3-1 with TRBJ2-7; D not certain. Germline V gives CDR1 LGHDT, CDR2 YNNKEL (reference sequence). This CDR3 comprises 16 residues. V gave up 4 bases and J gave up 1 base, with 17 bases separating them. CDR3 amino acids: CASSRGALAPSYEQYF. DNA of the CDR3: TGTGCCAGCAGCCGAGGTGCGCTCGCACCATCCTACGAGCAGTACTTC.

Only a few counts were recorded for this clonotype. The chain is built from TRBV7-9 and TRBJ1-4; a possible D gene is TRBD1 (6 bases). Germline V lookup: CDR1 SEHNR, CDR2 FQNEAQ (reference sequence). This CDR3 has 14 residues. Trimming removed 5 bases at V and 5 bases at J, with 12 bases between. Here the CDR3 reads CASSPGGGNEKLFF. CDR3 DNA sequence: TGTGCCAGCAGCCCTGGGGGGGGCAATGAAAAACTGTTTTTT.